The clone carrying this T cell receptor beta chain was counted a few times. Its antigen is unknown. The sample is drawn from a study of identical twins. A single record per CDR3 protein comes from TCRdb applying MiXCR to the 5' RACE reads. This table holds fewer than 450,000 distinct CDR3 sequences, about 10% found once. The germline V gene has CDR1 MGHRA and CDR2 YSYEKL. V was shortened by 3 bases and J by 4 bases, with 11 bases between the two germline ends. The CDR3 is 14 amino acids. Notes on the study in general: Clonotypes of the beta chain that were abundant in cord blood carried fewer insertions (memory repertoires showed none). Part of the zero-insertion signal could reflect confounding by invariant MAIT and iNKT cells. Out-of-frame alpha sequences shared by twins were enriched for low generation probability.

Specimen: naive T cells sorted from blood. The genes are TRBV4-1 and TRBJ2-3; no reliable D call. The TCR sequence derives from a woman between 45 and 65 years old in good health. CDR3: CASSQATAPDTQYF. DNA for the CDR3: TGCGCCAGCAGCCAGGCAACAGCCCCAGATACGCAGTATTTT.